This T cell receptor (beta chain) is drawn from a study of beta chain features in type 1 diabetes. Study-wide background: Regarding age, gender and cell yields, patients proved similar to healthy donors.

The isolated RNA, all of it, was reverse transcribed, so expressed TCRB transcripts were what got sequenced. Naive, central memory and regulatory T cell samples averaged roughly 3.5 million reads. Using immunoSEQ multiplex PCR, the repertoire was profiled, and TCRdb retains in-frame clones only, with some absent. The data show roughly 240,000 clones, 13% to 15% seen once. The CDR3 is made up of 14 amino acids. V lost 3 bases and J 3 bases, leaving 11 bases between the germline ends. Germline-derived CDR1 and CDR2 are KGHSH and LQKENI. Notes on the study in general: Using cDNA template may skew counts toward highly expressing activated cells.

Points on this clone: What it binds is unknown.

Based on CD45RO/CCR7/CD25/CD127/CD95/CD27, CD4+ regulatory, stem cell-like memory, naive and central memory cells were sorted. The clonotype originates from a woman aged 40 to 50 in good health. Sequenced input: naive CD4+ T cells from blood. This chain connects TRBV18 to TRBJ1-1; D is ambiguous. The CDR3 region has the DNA TGTGCCAGCTCACCGCTATCATCGGACACTGAAGCTTTCTTT. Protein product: CASSPLSSDTEAFF.